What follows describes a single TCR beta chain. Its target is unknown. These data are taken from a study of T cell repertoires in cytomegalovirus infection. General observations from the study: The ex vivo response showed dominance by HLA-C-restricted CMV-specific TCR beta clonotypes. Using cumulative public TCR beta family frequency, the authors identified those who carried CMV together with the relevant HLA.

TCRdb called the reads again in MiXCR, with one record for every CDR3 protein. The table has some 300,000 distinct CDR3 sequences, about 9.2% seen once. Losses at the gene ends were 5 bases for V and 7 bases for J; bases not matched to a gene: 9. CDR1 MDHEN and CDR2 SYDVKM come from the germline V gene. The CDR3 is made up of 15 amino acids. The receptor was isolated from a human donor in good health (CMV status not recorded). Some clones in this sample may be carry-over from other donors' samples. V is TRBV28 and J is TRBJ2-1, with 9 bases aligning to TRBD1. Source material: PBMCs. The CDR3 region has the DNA TGTGCCAGCAGTGGGCGGACAGGGGTCAGAAATGAGCAGTTCTTC. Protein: CASSGRTGVRNEQFF.